Each of the 8 T cell receptor beta chains below was sequenced from the same sample in a study of OX40 agonist ivuxolimab in advanced cancers. Profiling relied on immunoSEQ multiplex PCR, and the TCRdb table lists in-frame clones only, not all of them. Seen here are about 55,000 clones, almost 85% observed once, and the top ten hold about 4.6%. Sequencing used CD4+ or CD8+ T cells sorted from blood, obtained in a trial of the OX40 agonist ivuxolimab. Receptors were obtained from an adult with an advanced solid tumor such as melanoma, head and neck, liver or kidney cancer.

The rearrangement links TRBV30 to TRBJ1-1; D not resolved. The CDR3 has 12 amino acids. Looked up from germline, CDR1 is GTSNPN and CDR2 is SVGIG (reference sequence). V lost 0 bases and J lost 7, with 9 bases in between. The CDR3 nucleotides are TGTGCCTGGAGTGTATCGCCGATTGAAGCTTTCTTT. Protein sequence: CAWSVSPIEAFF.

This clone was counted between two and nine times. The chain couples TRBV19 to TRBJ1-1; 8 bases are a match to TRBD1. V shed 6 bases, J shed 4 bases, and the junction held 7 bases outside the gene matches. From germline, CDR1 is LNHDA and CDR2 SQIVND (reference sequence). This CDR3 has 14 amino acids. The CDR3 sequence is CASRQGGSGTEAFF. Written as DNA, the CDR3 is TGTGCCAGTAGACAGGGGGGTAGTGGCACTGAAGCTTTCTTT. Together with reference TRBV19 and TRBJ1-1, the CDR3 gives the full variable domain: DGGITQSPKYLFRKEGQNVTLSCEQNLNHDAMYWYRQDPGQGLRLIYYSQIVNDFQKGDIAEGYSVSREKKESFPLTVTSAQKNPTAFYLCASRQGGSGTEAFFGQGTRLTVV.

The chain has TRBV11-3 and TRBJ2-7; 7 bases are a match to TRBD1. The germline V gene has CDR1 SGHNT and CDR2 YENEEA. The CDR3 covers 14 residues. V lost 6 bases and J lost 0; bases outside the gene matches: 5. DNA of the CDR3: TGTGCCAGCAGTGGGACAGAGTCCTCCTACGAGCAGTACTTC. The encoded protein is CASSGTESSYEQYF.

V gene TRBV7-8 combines with J gene TRBJ2-3, with a tentative D call TRBD1 (6 bases). The CDR3 runs to 16 residues. Trimming shortened V by 4 bases and J by 3 bases, and 17 bases separated the two germline ends. Germline values: CDR1 SGHVS, CDR2 FQNEAQ. The CDR3 sequence is CASSSAIQGRTDTQYF. Written as DNA, the CDR3 is TGTGCCAGCAGCTCCGCCATACAGGGACGTACAGATACGCAGTATTTT.

This clone was seen only once. The V and J genes are TRBV11-2 and TRBJ2-5; D ambiguous. CDR3 length: 14 amino acids. Germline assignment: CDR1 SGHAT and CDR2 FQNNGV. Between the trimmed V and J ends, which lost 1 base and 5 bases, there was a span of 11 bases. CDR3 sequence reads: CASSLVLGSETQYF. CDR3 in DNA: TGTGCCAGCAGCTTAGTACTGGGCTCGGAGACCCAGTACTTC.

The chain joins TRBV6-6 to TRBJ1-2; D is uncertain. Trimming removed 5 bases from V and 7 bases from J, with 14 bases in between. Germline V gene lookup returns CDR1 MNHNY and CDR2 SVGAGI (reference sequence). This CDR3 is 13 amino acids long. The CDR3 sequence is CASSPPGQTGYTF. CDR3 coding DNA: TGTGCCAGCAGTCCGCCCGGGCAAACTGGCTACACCTTC.

This clone has only one observation. This chain links TRBV4-1 with TRBJ2-3; perhaps TRBD2 as D (5 bases). V gave up 1 base and J gave up 0 bases, with 8 bases separating them. Germline V CDR1 and CDR2: MGHRA, YSYEKL. This CDR3 spans 15 amino acids. Here the CDR3 reads CASSQGRTSTDTQYF. In nucleotides, the CDR3 is TGCGCCAGCAGCCAAGGCCGGACTAGCACAGATACGCAGTATTTT.

The rearrangement joins TRBV7-5 to TRBJ2-7; the D call TRBD2 from the table was never checked on the DNA. TRBV7-5 is recorded as a pseudogene. This CDR3 is 14 amino acids long. This CDR3 is CASSPSGSSDEQYF. For the CDR3, the DNA is TGTGCCAGCAGCCCTAGCGGGAGTAGTGACGAGCAGTACTTC.